This T cell receptor (beta chain) comes out of a study of cytomegalovirus exposure and HLA in healthy donors. Study details: The 100 to 150 validation repertoires matched the 500 to 750 first-cohort repertoires in platform, a later analysis reported. Study outcomes and limitations: Subsequent analysis revealed that first-cohort TCR clusters tended to co-occur in the 100 to 150 validation repertoires.

To note about this clone: Its antigen is still unknown.

Measured with immunoSEQ multiplex PCR; TCRdb has only the in-frame clones, and not every one. The table includes almost 200,000 clones, about 81% detected once. After removal of 8 bases from V and 7 bases from J, the junction contained 7 bases not matched to a gene. The length of the CDR3 is 15 residues. Germline loops: CDR1 SEHNR, CDR2 FQNEAQ (reference sequence). Sequencing was performed on PBMCs. The source is a woman younger than 45 in good health and CMV-seronegative. The chain employs TRBV7-9 and TRBJ1-6; 11 nucleotides line up with TRBD1. The DNA of the CDR3 is TGTGCCAGCCTGCCGGGGACAGGGGGGAATTCACCCCTCCACTTT. Protein product: CASLPGTGGNSPLHF.